This T cell receptor (beta chain) was sequenced for a study of T cells in localized non-small cell lung cancer. Study-wide findings and caveats: Heterogeneity within the tumor remains possible, as just one region underwent sequencing. There were a median 57 of the top 100 tumor clones appearing in adjacent lung.

A note on this clone: What it binds is unknown.

This CDR3 has 19 residues. Germline V gene sequence: CDR1 SGHDT, CDR2 YYEEEE. Trimming took 4 bases from V and 7 from J; bases not matched to a gene: 21. TCRdb's table, derived via immunoSEQ multiplex PCR, lists solely in-frame clones and lacks some. The sample has around 140,000 clones, about 89% seen once. This TCR derives from a female donor aged 60 or older with stage I lung adenocarcinoma. This specimen consisted of peripheral blood, obtained before any cancer treatment. The J gene is TRBJ2-7, the V gene TRBV5-6; TRBD2 matches at 12 bases. The CDR3 loop is CASSMGPYASGRAVREQYF. The CDR3 DNA sequence: TGTGCCAGCAGCATGGGGCCCTACGCTAGCGGGAGGGCCGTGAGAGAGCAGTACTTC.